A selection of T cell receptor beta chains follows, all from one sample in a study of blood T cell repertoires in COVID-19. Profiled with immunoSEQ multiplex PCR; TCRdb holds only in-frame clones, not every one. The sample lists 300,000 to 400,000 clones; almost 90% were seen once. The sample taken for sequencing was peripheral blood. The receptor source for this set is an older woman with COVID-19, enrolled during active disease. CDR3s include the opening cysteine and the closing phenylalanine or tryptophan. Each record gives: clone size, V gene, J gene, D gene, CDR3 protein, CDR3 DNA. The D gene is left open where the match is weak. Clone size, where shown, is once, few, many, or a class for clones that have expanded.

clone_size: -; v_call: TRBV3-1/TRBV3-2; j_call: TRBJ2-3; d_call: -; cdr3_aa: CASSPALGGGADTQYF; cdr3_nt: TGTGCCAGCAGCCCTGCGTTAGGGGGGGGAGCGGATACGCAGTATTTT
clone_size: -; v_call: TRBV29-1; j_call: TRBJ1-3; d_call: -; cdr3_aa: CSVEASRDPTRSGNTIYF; cdr3_nt: TGCAGCGTTGAAGCGTCCCGGGATCCTACGCGCTCTGGAAACACCATATATTTT
clone_size: -; v_call: TRBV29-1; j_call: TRBJ2-7; d_call: TRBD1; cdr3_aa: CSVRTSGTGEYEQYF; cdr3_nt: TGCAGCGTTAGGACCTCCGGGACAGGGGAGTACGAGCAGTACTTC
clone_size: -; v_call: TRBV5-1; j_call: TRBJ1-6; d_call: TRBD1; cdr3_aa: CASSLGDRGQTGSPLHF; cdr3_nt: TGCGCCAGCAGCTTGGGGGACAGGGGGCAAACGGGATCACCCCTCCACTTT
clone_size: once; v_call: TRBV6-5; j_call: TRBJ2-1; d_call: TRBD1; cdr3_aa: CASTNRGRNEQFF; cdr3_nt: TGTGCCAGCACAAACAGGGGGCGCAATGAGCAGTTCTTC
clone_size: -; v_call: TRBV2; j_call: TRBJ2-1; d_call: -; cdr3_aa: CASSRTDTEQFF; cdr3_nt: TGTGCCAGCAGTCGTACTGACACCGAGCAGTTCTTC
clone_size: -; v_call: TRBV5-6; j_call: TRBJ1-4; d_call: -; cdr3_aa: CASSLSQGTPNYEKLFF; cdr3_nt: TGTGCCAGCAGCTTGAGCCAGGGAACCCCAAATTACGAAAAACTGTTTTTT
clone_size: -; v_call: TRBV7-9; j_call: TRBJ2-1; d_call: -; cdr3_aa: CASSLRGGVYNEQFF; cdr3_nt: TGTGCCAGCAGCTTACGAGGCGGGGTCTACAATGAGCAGTTCTTC
clone_size: -; v_call: TRBV9; j_call: TRBJ1-2; d_call: -; cdr3_aa: CASSVGDYGYTF; cdr3_nt: TGTGCCAGCAGCGTAGGAGACTATGGCTACACCTTC
clone_size: -; v_call: TRBV12-5; j_call: TRBJ2-1; d_call: -; cdr3_aa: CASGLNRVIVGSYNEQFF; cdr3_nt: TGTGCTAGTGGTTTGAACCGGGTTATCGTCGGGTCCTACAATGAGCAGTTCTTC
clone_size: -; v_call: TRBV7-2; j_call: TRBJ2-3; d_call: -; cdr3_aa: CASAEQFSTDTQYF; cdr3_nt: TGTGCCAGTGCCGAACAGTTTAGCACAGATACGCAGTATTTT
clone_size: -; v_call: TRBV4-3; j_call: TRBJ1-1; d_call: -; cdr3_aa: CASSQGRWNTEAFF; cdr3_nt: TGCGCCAGCAGCCAAGGGCGGTGGAACACTGAAGCTTTCTTT
clone_size: once; v_call: TRBV5-1; j_call: TRBJ1-5; d_call: -; cdr3_aa: CASSLGFGEGEQPQHF; cdr3_nt: TGCGCCAGCAGCTTGGGCTTTGGAGAGGGGGAACAGCCCCAGCATTTT
clone_size: -; v_call: TRBV27; j_call: TRBJ2-7; d_call: -; cdr3_aa: CASSFQVASYEQYF; cdr3_nt: TGTGCCAGCAGTTTCCAAGTGGCTTCCTACGAGCAGTACTTC
clone_size: -; v_call: TRBV5-4; j_call: TRBJ1-2; d_call: -; cdr3_aa: CASSLTGAYGYTF; cdr3_nt: TGTGCCAGCAGCTTGACGGGAGCCTATGGCTACACCTTC
clone_size: -; v_call: TRBV3-1/TRBV3-2; j_call: TRBJ1-6; d_call: -; cdr3_aa: CASSQDLGVRDSPLHF; cdr3_nt: TGTGCCAGCAGCCAAGATCTGGGAGTCCGGGATTCACCCCTCCACTTT
clone_size: -; v_call: TRBV4-3; j_call: TRBJ1-1; d_call: -; cdr3_aa: CASSQERHYILAFF; cdr3_nt: TGCGCCAGCAGCCAAGAGAGGCATTATATCTTAGCTTTCTTT
clone_size: once; v_call: TRBV5-1; j_call: TRBJ2-5; d_call: -; cdr3_aa: CASSLADWTPQKTQYF; cdr3_nt: TGCGCCAGCAGCTTGGCGGACTGGACCCCTCAAAAGACCCAGTACTTC
clone_size: -; v_call: TRBV7-2; j_call: TRBJ2-1; d_call: TRBD2; cdr3_aa: CASRHGLAGETYNEQFF; cdr3_nt: TGTGCCAGCAGGCATGGACTAGCGGGGGAGACCTACAATGAGCAGTTCTTC
clone_size: -; v_call: TRBV6-2/TRBV6-3; j_call: TRBJ1-3; d_call: -; cdr3_aa: CASSLSILRVIGNTIYF; cdr3_nt: TGTGCCAGCAGTCTCTCCATCCTCAGGGTAATTGGAAACACCATATATTTT
clone_size: -; v_call: TRBV27; j_call: TRBJ1-1; d_call: -; cdr3_aa: CASSSWHQNTEAFF; cdr3_nt: TGTGCCAGCAGTAGTTGGCACCAGAACACTGAAGCTTTCTTT
clone_size: -; v_call: TRBV27; j_call: TRBJ1-2; d_call: -; cdr3_aa: CASSLEKGVFYGYTF; cdr3_nt: TGTGCCAGCAGTTTAGAAAAAGGAGTTTTCTATGGCTACACCTTC
clone_size: -; v_call: TRBV9; j_call: TRBJ1-2; d_call: -; cdr3_aa: CASSGPDSLGGYTF; cdr3_nt: TGTGCCAGCAGCGGCCCGGACAGTCTGGGTGGCTACACCTTC
clone_size: -; v_call: TRBV27; j_call: TRBJ2-7; d_call: -; cdr3_aa: CASSLSDNYYEQYF; cdr3_nt: TGTGCCAGCAGTTTATCCGATAACTACTACGAGCAGTACTTC
clone_size: -; v_call: TRBV7-2; j_call: TRBJ1-2; d_call: -; cdr3_aa: CASSLVGVGPYGYTF; cdr3_nt: TGTGCCAGCAGCTTAGTAGGGGTGGGCCCCTATGGCTACACCTTC
clone_size: -; v_call: TRBV19; j_call: TRBJ2-5; d_call: TRBD2; cdr3_aa: CASSITSGGAAETQYF; cdr3_nt: TGTGCCAGTAGTATCACTAGCGGGGGCGCGGCAGAGACCCAGTACTTC
clone_size: -; v_call: TRBV25-1; j_call: TRBJ1-1; d_call: TRBD1; cdr3_aa: CASGQGAYTEAFF; cdr3_nt: TGTGCCAGCGGACAGGGGGCTTACACTGAAGCTTTCTTT
clone_size: -; v_call: TRBV15; j_call: TRBJ2-1; d_call: -; cdr3_aa: CATSRPLGGGSDNEQFF; cdr3_nt: TGTGCCACCAGCAGACCCCTCGGTGGAGGGAGCGACAATGAGCAGTTCTTC
clone_size: -; v_call: TRBV24-1; j_call: TRBJ1-2; d_call: -; cdr3_aa: CATSGSREGNGYTF; cdr3_nt: TGTGCCACCAGTGGAAGCAGGGAGGGGAATGGCTACACCTTC
clone_size: few; v_call: TRBV19; j_call: TRBJ2-1; d_call: TRBD1; cdr3_aa: CASSNLWDSMSEQFF; cdr3_nt: TGTGCCAGTAGTAACTTGTGGGACAGTATGAGTGAGCAGTTCTTC
clone_size: -; v_call: TRBV7-3; j_call: TRBJ2-3; d_call: TRBD1; cdr3_aa: CASSPGQGTDTQYF; cdr3_nt: TGTGCCAGCAGCCCGGGACAGGGCACAGATACGCAGTATTTT
clone_size: -; v_call: TRBV19; j_call: TRBJ1-4; d_call: -; cdr3_aa: CASRGTATNEKLFF; cdr3_nt: TGTGCCAGTAGGGGGACTGCAACTAATGAAAAACTGTTTTTT
clone_size: -; v_call: TRBV28; j_call: TRBJ1-1; d_call: -; cdr3_aa: CASSLSGGGTEAFF; cdr3_nt: TGTGCCAGCAGTCTAAGCGGGGGGGGCACTGAAGCTTTCTTT
clone_size: -; v_call: TRBV6-5; j_call: TRBJ1-1; d_call: -; cdr3_aa: CASRAISDTEAFF; cdr3_nt: TGTGCCAGCAGGGCCATTTCTGACACTGAAGCTTTCTTT
clone_size: -; v_call: TRBV18; j_call: TRBJ1-5; d_call: -; cdr3_aa: CASSPGQDQPQHF; cdr3_nt: TGTGCCAGCTCACCGGGACAAGATCAGCCCCAGCATTTT